The 13 T cell receptor beta chains in this list originate from one sample, sequenced in a study of cytomegalovirus exposure and HLA in healthy donors. Researchers ran the PCR with 60 Vbeta and 13 Jbeta primers. Method: immunoSEQ multiplex PCR; TCRdb's copy keeps in-frame clones and lacks some. Here the sample spans fewer than 80,000 clones, roughly two thirds being singletons. The sequencing input was PBMCs. The receptors come from a woman in her forties or fifties in good health and CMV-seropositive.

V and J are TRBV10-3 and TRBJ1-5; possibly TRBD1 for D (5 bases). Germline values: CDR1 ENHRY, CDR2 SYGVKD. The CDR3 runs to 12 residues. Trimming removed 3 bases at V and 5 bases at J, with 5 bases between. The CDR3 spells CAISEGDQPQHF. In DNA form, the CDR3 reads TGTGCCATCAGTGAAGGGGATCAGCCCCAGCATTTT.

The chain combines TRBV9 with TRBJ1-2, with D unclear. V lost 7 bases to trimming and J lost 8 bases, with 24 bases between them. This CDR3 is 15 amino acids long. Looked up from germline, CDR1 is SGDLS and CDR2 is YYNGEE. CDR3 protein: CASLGSAAGLGGYTF. For the CDR3, the DNA is TGTGCCAGCTTGGGATCAGCAGCGGGTCTAGGGGGCTACACCTTC.

Comment on this clone: The junction differs from germline at one of its ends, possibly a read error. The chain links TRBV5-4 to TRBJ1-1, with 9 bases identical to TRBD1. The CDR3 spans 15 residues. CDR1 and CDR2 (germline): SGHNT, YYREEE (reference sequence). The CDR3 here is CASSLGQGLNTEAFF. CDR3 bases: TGTGCCAGCAGTTTGGGACAGGGACTGAACACTGAAGCTTTCTTT.

The chain links TRBV7-2 to TRBJ2-7; 7 bases are shared with TRBD2. Germline V lookup: CDR1 SGHTA, CDR2 FQGNSA. The CDR3 runs to 12 residues. In DNA, the CDR3 is TGTGCCAGCAGCTTCGGACTAGAAGTGTTTAACGTC. Residues: CASSFGLEVFNV.

The chain joins TRBV2 to TRBJ2-7, with 10 bases aligning to TRBD1. The V gene end was trimmed by 6 bases and the J gene end by 3 bases; junction bases not matched to a gene: 5. Germline loops: CDR1 SNHLY, CDR2 FYNNEI. This CDR3 region has 14 residues. CDR3 bases: TGTGCCAGCAGGCTAGGGACAGGGGACTACGAGCAGTACTTC. Translation gives CASRLGTGDYEQYF. The full variable domain, its missing parts supplied by reference TRBV2 and TRBJ2-7, is EPEVTQTPSHQVTQMGQEVILRCVPISNHLYFYWYRQILGQKVEFLVSFYNNEISEKSEIFDDQFSVERPDGSNFTLKIRSTKLEDSAMYFCASRLGTGDYEQYFGPGTRLTVT.

Notes on this clone: One end of the junction varies from germline; a read error may be responsible. The genes are TRBV6-6 and TRBJ2-7, with TRBD1 identical over 8 bases. The CDR3 consists of 11 residues. Germline CDR1 reads MNHNY; CDR2 reads SVGAGI (reference sequence). CDR3 sequence: CAISTGGEQYF. The CDR3, as DNA: TGTGCCATCAGTACAGGGGGCGAGCAGTACTTC.

The chain carries TRBV6-1 and TRBJ2-7; 10 positions match TRBD2. The CDR3 length is 15 residues. V lost 7 bases to trimming and J lost 2 bases; unmatched junction nucleotides: 8. Germline V gene lookup returns CDR1 MNHNS and CDR2 SASEGT. In DNA, the CDR3 is TGTGCCAGCAAAATTAGCGGGGGGCTCGCCTACGAGCAGTACTTC. Amino acids: CASKISGGLAYEQYF.

A few counts support this clone. V and J are TRBV7-9 and TRBJ2-7; D not resolved. The ends were cut back, 5 bases at V and 3 bases at J, with 5 bases in the middle. Per the germline V gene, CDR1 is SEHNR and CDR2 is FQNEAQ (reference sequence). This CDR3 is built from 11 residues. In DNA, the CDR3 is TGTGCCAGCAGCCCGGGCTACGAGCAGTACTTC. It encodes CASSPGYEQYF.

The rearrangement uses TRBV6-1 and TRBJ2-5, with 10 bases lining up with TRBD1. Trimming at V came to 2 bases and at J to 4 bases, leaving 4 bases not matched to a gene. CDR3 size: 15 residues. Germline loops: CDR1 MNHNS, CDR2 SASEGT. The CDR3 protein is CASSEIWDRGETQYF. The CDR3 DNA sequence: TGTGCCAGCAGTGAAATTTGGGACAGGGGAGAGACCCAGTACTTC.

The rearrangement uses TRBV18 and TRBJ1-2; tentative D call: TRBD1 (5 bases). V was clipped by 5 bases and J by 8 bases, with 24 bases between them. The CDR3 runs to 16 residues. Germline CDR1 is KGHSH and CDR2 is LQKENI. The CDR3 spells CASSFSSAALQGGYTF. CDR3 nucleotide sequence: TGTGCCAGCTCATTTAGTTCGGCCGCACTCCAGGGAGGCTACACCTTC.

The rearrangement uses TRBV27 and TRBJ2-5; 11 bases align to TRBD2. The CDR3 is 16 residues long. With V trimmed by 1 base and J by 5 bases, 6 bases remained unmatched. The V gene's germline CDR1 is MNHEY and CDR2 SMNVEV (reference sequence). The CDR3 DNA is TGTGCCAGCAGTTTATTCCTAGCGGGGGGTTGGGAGACCCAGTACTTC. This gives the protein CASSLFLAGGWETQYF.

The chain couples TRBV9 to TRBJ2-1; a possible D gene is TRBD1 (6 bases). Per the germline V gene, CDR1 is SGDLS and CDR2 is YYNGEE. This CDR3 region has 12 residues. V shed 7 bases and J shed 4 bases, with 9 bases lying between them. The CDR3 loop is CASSDRYNEQFF. DNA for the CDR3: TGTGCCAGCTCTGACAGGTACAATGAGCAGTTCTTC.

This chain joins TRBV28 and TRBJ1-2, with D possibly matching TRBD1 (6 bases). The germline CDR1 and CDR2 sequences are MDHEN and SYDVKM. V was pared by 6 bases and J by 3 bases, with 20 bases between. CDR3 length: 16 residues. Here the CDR3 reads CASSLGQPIPHYGYTF. The DNA for the CDR3 is TGTGCCAGCAGCCTGGGACAACCGATACCGCACTATGGCTACACCTTC.